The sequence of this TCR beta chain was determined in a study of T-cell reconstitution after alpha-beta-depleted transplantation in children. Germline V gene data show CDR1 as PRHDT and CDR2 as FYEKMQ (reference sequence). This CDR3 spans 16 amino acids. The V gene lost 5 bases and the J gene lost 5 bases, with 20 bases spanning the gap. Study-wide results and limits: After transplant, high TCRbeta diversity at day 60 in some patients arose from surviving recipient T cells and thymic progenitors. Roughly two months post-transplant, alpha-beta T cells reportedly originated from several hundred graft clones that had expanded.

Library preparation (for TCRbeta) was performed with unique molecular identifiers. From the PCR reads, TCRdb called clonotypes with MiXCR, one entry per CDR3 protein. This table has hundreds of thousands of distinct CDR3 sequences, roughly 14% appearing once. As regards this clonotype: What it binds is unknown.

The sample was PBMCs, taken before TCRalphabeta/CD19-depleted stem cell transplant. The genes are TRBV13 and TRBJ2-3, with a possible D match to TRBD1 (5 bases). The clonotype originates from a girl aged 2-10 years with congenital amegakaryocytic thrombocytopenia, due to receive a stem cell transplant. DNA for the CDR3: TGTGCCAGCAGCCCCCAGGGCCCGGTTCAGGGAGATACGCAGTATTTT. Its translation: CASSPQGPVQGDTQYF.